Below, one TCR beta chain is given with its context. Its specificity is not known. Treatment here: approximately nine-day PBMC culture with coronavirus spike peptide pools or control peptides (ViraFEST assay). Negative selection recovered the CD4+ T cells once they had spent about nine days in culture. This record belongs to a study of vaccination and CD4 T cells after COVID-19. Points from the study as a whole: Convalescent patients' clones that were vaccine-specific were spike mono-reactive in 304 of 307 cases.

Between the trimmed V and J ends, which lost 1 base and 4 bases, there was a span of 8 bases. The germline gives CDR1 SGHAT, CDR2 FQNNGV. This CDR3 contains 14 residues. CD4+ T cells that had been cultured provided DNA sequenced with the Oncomine TCR Beta short-read assay. From cultured CD4+ T cells, genomic DNA was extracted. TCRdb ran MiXCR on the PCR reads and lists one entry per CDR3 protein. The sample consists of thousands of distinct CDR3 sequences, roughly 40% of them appearing once. The chain recombines TRBV11-2 with TRBJ1-3; no firm D call. The source is a human donor who had recovered from COVID-19. Sequencing was performed on CD4+ T cells from blood, cultured in vitro. CDR3 sequence: CASSLGYTGNTIYF. In DNA form, the CDR3 reads TGTGCCAGCAGCTTAGGATATACCGGAAACACCATATATTTT.